This T cell receptor (beta chain) was observed in a study of T cell repertoires in cytomegalovirus infection. Study background: An indication of both CMV infection and matching HLA type came from public TCR beta signatures.

Whole-study findings and limits: HLA-C-restricted CMV clonotypes gave the most frequent clonotype in two of eight donors. The cumulative frequency of public TCR beta families distinguished individuals who carried CMV together with the relevant HLA.

TCRdb re-analysed the reads in MiXCR, keeping a single row per CDR3 protein. The repertoire holds around 530,000 distinct CDR3 sequences, with 26% as singletons. This clonotype was recorded many times. Its specificity is unknown. The TCR was taken from a human donor in good health (CMV status not recorded). Some clones in this sample may be carry-over from other donors' samples. The specimen was PBMCs.

CDR3 region: CASSAPGQAFNEQFF. Here the CDR3 DNA reads TGTGCCAGCAGCGCGCCGGGACAGGCGTTCAATGAGCAGTTCTTC. The rearrangement links TRBV11-2 to TRBJ2-1; 8 bases are a match to TRBD1. CDR1 is SGHAT, CDR2 FQNNGV, per germline. There are 15 residues in the CDR3. The V gene end was trimmed by 5 bases and the J gene end by 6 bases; junction bases not matched to a gene: 9.